Following are 5 T cell receptor beta chains from one sample sequenced in a study of blood T cell repertoires in COVID-19. Measured with immunoSEQ multiplex PCR; TCRdb has only the in-frame clones, and not every one. Of about 150,000 clones detected, about 87% appear once; the ten largest clones hold approximately 2.4%. The sample was peripheral blood. These TCRs come from a human donor with COVID-19, enrolled during active disease. The donor label of this sample is uncertain.

The V and J genes are TRBV24-1 and TRBJ1-2; D is perhaps TRBD1 (6 bases). The V gene lost 9 bases and the J gene lost 6 bases, with 13 bases spanning the gap. Germline assignment: CDR1 KGHDR and CDR2 SFDVKD. This CDR3 has 12 amino acids. The CDR3 DNA sequence: TGTGCCACCTCCTCCCGGGACAATGGCTACACCTTC. Translated, it gives CATSSRDNGYTF.

J is TRBJ2-1 and V is TRBV6-5; D unresolved. This CDR3 has 15 amino acids. Germline V lookup: CDR1 MNHEY, CDR2 SVGAGI. V was trimmed by 2 bases and J by 2 bases, leaving 10 bases between them. CDR3 in amino acids: CASSYGRQAYNEQFF. The CDR3 DNA is TGTGCCAGCAGTTACGGCAGGCAGGCCTACAATGAGCAGTTCTTC.

V usage is TRBV30 and J usage is TRBJ1-1; possible D gene TRBD1, 6 bases. CDR1 and CDR2 from the germline V gene are GTSNPN and SVGIG (reference sequence). Trimming shortened V by 7 bases and J by 2 bases, and 11 bases separated the two germline ends. The CDR3 runs to 12 residues. CDR3 nucleotides: TGTGCCTTCTACAGGGATAACACTGAAGCTTTCTTT. Amino acids: CAFYRDNTEAFF.

The chain combines TRBV5-5 with TRBJ1-5, with TRBD1 matching 7 bases. The CDR3 covers 15 residues. Trimming took 4 bases from V and 4 from J; bases not matched to a gene: 8. The germline V gene has CDR1 SGHKS and CDR2 YYEKEE (reference sequence). CDR3 region: CASSMTGQQNQPQHF. CDR3 in DNA: TGTGCCAGCAGCATGACGGGACAGCAGAATCAGCCCCAGCATTTT.

The chain links TRBV3-1 (or the pseudogene TRBV3-2) to TRBJ1-2; D gene unclear. Germline CDR1 reads LGHDT; CDR2 reads YNNKEL (reference sequence). V was trimmed by 1 base and J by 8 bases, leaving 5 bases between them. This CDR3 region has 11 residues. The CDR3 DNA follows: TGTGCCAGCAGCCAAGTTGGCGGCTACACCTTC. This encodes CASSQVGGYTF.